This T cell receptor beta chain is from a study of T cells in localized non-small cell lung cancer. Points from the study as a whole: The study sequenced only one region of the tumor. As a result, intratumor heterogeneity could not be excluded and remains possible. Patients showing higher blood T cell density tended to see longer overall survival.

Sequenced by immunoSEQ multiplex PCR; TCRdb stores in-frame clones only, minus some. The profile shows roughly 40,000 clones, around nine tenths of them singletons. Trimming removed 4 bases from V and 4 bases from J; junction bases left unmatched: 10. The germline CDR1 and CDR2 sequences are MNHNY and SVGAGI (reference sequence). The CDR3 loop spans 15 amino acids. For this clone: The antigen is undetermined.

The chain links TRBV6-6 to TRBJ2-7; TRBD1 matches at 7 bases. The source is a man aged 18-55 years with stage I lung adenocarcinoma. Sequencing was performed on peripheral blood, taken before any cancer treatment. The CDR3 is CASSSGQVFPYEQYF. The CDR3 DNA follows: TGTGCCAGCAGTTCAGGACAGGTATTTCCATACGAGCAGTACTTC.